The 18 T cell receptor beta chains listed next were all sequenced from one sample in a study of cytomegalovirus exposure and HLA in healthy donors. Amplification used 60 Vbeta primers and 13 Jbeta primers. Repertoires were generated with immunoSEQ multiplex PCR, while TCRdb's copy carries only in-frame clones and drops some. In the table there are about 130,000 clones, around 83% of which are singletons. Sequenced: PBMCs. These receptor sequences come from a girl aged 2 to 10 in good health and CMV-seronegative.

The table lists this clone with a few counts. This chain joins TRBV6-5 and TRBJ1-1; 9 positions agree with TRBD1. The CDR3 contains 15 residues. The trim removed 6 bases at V and 7 bases at J, leaving 12 bases unmatched. Per the germline V gene, CDR1 is MNHEY and CDR2 is SVGAGI. Here the CDR3 reads CASSEDRGRLSEAFF. The CDR3, as DNA: TGTGCCAGCAGCGAGGACAGGGGACGACTTAGTGAAGCTTTCTTT.

The V and J genes are TRBV29-1 and TRBJ1-1; maybe TRBD1 (6 bases). This CDR3 contains 10 residues. The germline CDR1 and CDR2 sequences are SQVTM and ANQGSEA. Trimming shortened V by 7 bases and J by 7 bases, and 10 bases separated the two germline ends. The CDR3 DNA is TGCAGCGGTGGACAGAATGAAGCTTTCTTT. This gives the protein CSGGQNEAFF.

The chain has TRBV6-5 and TRBJ2-5; TRBD1 agrees at 8 bases. The tail of the sequence fits TRBJ2-7 better, so the J call may be wrong. The CDR3 extends over 14 amino acids. CDR1 is MNHEY and CDR2 is SVGAGI in the germline V gene. The CDR3 nucleotides are TGTGCCAGCAGTTTCCAGGGGGCGCAGGGCGAGCAGTACTTC. This encodes CASSFQGAQGEQYF.

V and J are TRBV28 and TRBJ1-4; TRBD1 agrees at 10 bases. Germline V gene sequence: CDR1 MDHEN, CDR2 SYDVKM. The length of the CDR3 is 13 residues. Unmatched junction bases numbered 6, after V lost 10 bases and J lost 7 bases. The CDR3 loop is CATTGGAGEKLFF. CDR3 bases: TGTGCCACGACAGGGGGCGCTGGTGAAAAACTGTTTTTT.

The V call is TRBV9, the J call TRBJ1-3; 8 bases align to TRBD1. The CDR3 totals 17 residues. V lost 0 bases and J lost 7; bases outside the gene matches: 12. Germline-derived CDR1 and CDR2 are SGDLS and YYNGEE. The CDR3 DNA sequence: TGTGCCAGCAGCGTAGGTAGGGGTACAGGGGGTACGAACACCATATATTTT. Translation: CASSVGRGTGGTNTIYF.

V and J are TRBV27 and TRBJ2-5; 15 nucleotides match TRBD2. Losses at the gene ends were 4 bases for V and 10 bases for J; bases not matched to a gene: 4. This CDR3 has 14 amino acids. Germline CDR1 reads MNHEY; CDR2 reads SMNVEV (reference sequence). The CDR3 is CASSWGLAGGVQYF. The CDR3 DNA reads TGTGCCAGCAGTTGGGGACTAGCGGGAGGAGTCCAGTACTTC.

V usage is TRBV27 and J usage is TRBJ2-1; 7 nucleotides match TRBD2. CDR3 length: 19 amino acids. The germline V gene has CDR1 MNHEY and CDR2 SMNVEV (reference sequence). The junction had 15 bases not matched to a gene; V was cut back by 1 base and J by 3 bases. The CDR3 DNA follows: TGTGCCAGCAGTTTATTGGCTCTTAAGCGGGACGCACGCTACAATGAGCAGTTCTTC. Translating it yields CASSLLALKRDARYNEQFF.

The chain combines TRBV19 with TRBJ1-2; 7 positions agree with TRBD1. With V trimmed by 1 base and J by 7 bases, 6 bases remained unmatched. Germline-derived CDR1 and CDR2 are LNHDA and SQIVND (reference sequence). The CDR3 is 14 amino acids. Written as DNA, the CDR3 is TGTGCCAGTAGTATAGGACAGGGCGAACGTGGCTACACCTTC. Its translation is CASSIGQGERGYTF.

This clone was found once. The genes are TRBV29-1 and TRBJ1-3, with D maybe TRBD1 (5 bases). This CDR3 is built from 12 residues. CDR1 and CDR2 (germline): SQVTM, ANQGSEA. The V end lost 8 bases, the J end lost 1 base, and 9 bases lay between the germline ends. The CDR3 loop reads CSWRGSGNTIYF. DNA of the CDR3: TGCAGCTGGAGGGGTTCTGGAAACACCATATATTTT.

The rearrangement uses TRBV5-1 and TRBJ2-7, with 8 bases matching TRBD1. V shed 4 bases, J shed 2 bases, and the junction held 17 bases outside the gene matches. Germline V gives CDR1 SGHRS, CDR2 YFSETQ. This CDR3 has 18 residues. The CDR3 region has the DNA TGCGCCAGCAGCATTGAAGTCACAGGGGGGATACAGGCCTACGAGCAGTACTTC. It is translated as CASSIEVTGGIQAYEQYF.

The rearrangement uses TRBV5-4 and TRBJ1-2; D perhaps matches TRBD1 (5 bases). Trimming left V 4 bases short and J 1 base short, with 11 bases between. CDR3 length: 14 amino acids. Looked up from germline, CDR1 is SGHNT and CDR2 is YYREEE (reference sequence). The CDR3 DNA follows: TGTGCCAGCAGCCCGTGGGGCCATAACTATGGCTACACCTTC. Translating it yields CASSPWGHNYGYTF.

V is TRBV9 and J is TRBJ2-5; D is undetermined. The CDR3 consists of 16 residues. The V and J ends lost 4 bases and 3 bases respectively, with 19 bases between them. Germline loops: CDR1 SGDLS, CDR2 YYNGEE. DNA of the CDR3: TGTGCCAGCAGCCCGAGGCTATCGCGCCCCAAAGAGACCCAGTACTTC. Translated: CASSPRLSRPKETQYF.

The J gene is TRBJ1-1, the V gene TRBV29-1; a possible D gene is TRBD1 (5 bases). Trimming cost V 6 bases and J 3 bases, with 17 bases left between them. Germline V lookup: CDR1 SQVTM, CDR2 ANQGSEA. The CDR3 runs to 14 residues. The CDR3 is CSVWGGEAYTEAFF. The DNA for the CDR3 is TGCAGCGTCTGGGGCGGGGAGGCGTACACTGAAGCTTTCTTT.

The chain is built from TRBV5-1 and TRBJ2-3; TRBD2 matches at 8 bases. This CDR3 region has 16 residues. After removal of 0 bases from V and 3 bases from J, the junction contained 6 bases not matched to a gene. Germline assignment: CDR1 SGHRS and CDR2 YFSETQ. The CDR3 DNA reads as TGCGCCAGCAGCTTGGTCCCCGGGGGGGCGACAGATACGCAGTATTTT. Residues: CASSLVPGGATDTQYF.

The CDR3 loop is CASSLGHRNQPQHF. The CDR3 nucleotides read TGTGCCAGCAGCTTGGGACACCGCAATCAGCCCCAGCATTTT. The chain combines TRBV5-6 with TRBJ1-5; no reliable D call. Trimming cost V 0 bases and J 2 bases, with 6 bases left between them. The CDR3 spans 14 residues. Germline V gene data show CDR1 as SGHDT and CDR2 as YYEEEE. Using reference TRBV5-6 and TRBJ1-5 for the parts outside the CDR3, the full variable domain is DAGVTQSPTHLIKTRGQQVTLRCSPKSGHDTVSWYQQALGQGPQFIFQYYEEEERQRGNFPDRFSGHQFPNYSSELNVNALLLGDSALYLCASSLGHRNQPQHFGDGTRLSIL.

The gene calls are TRBV5-1 and TRBJ2-2, with TRBD1 as a possible D gene (7 bases). Germline V gene lookup returns CDR1 SGHRS and CDR2 YFSETQ. Trimming removed 3 bases from V and 0 bases from J, with 9 bases in between. The CDR3 has 15 amino acids. The CDR3 is CASSSGGPNTGELFF. The CDR3 DNA follows: TGCGCCAGCAGCTCAGGGGGGCCGAACACCGGGGAGCTGTTTTTT.

To note about this clone: A read error may account for a junction end that differs from germline. The sample contains more than one DNA sequence encoding this CDR3. Here the CDR3 reads CASSHGTANEQYF. The CDR3, as DNA: TGTGCGAGCAGCCACGGGACAGCCAACGAGCAGTACTTC. The chain carries TRBV7-9 and TRBJ2-7, with 7 nucleotides matching TRBD1. This CDR3 comprises 13 residues. CDR1 and CDR2 from the germline V gene are SEHNR and FQNEAQ (reference sequence).

The rearrangement links TRBV5-1 to TRBJ2-2, with D possibly matching TRBD1 (5 bases). Trimming removed 1 base from V and 5 bases from J, with 12 bases in between. CDR3 length equals 15 residues. Germline V gene sequence: CDR1 SGHRS, CDR2 YFSETQ. This CDR3 is CASSLTQVRTGELFF. For the CDR3, the DNA is TGCGCCAGCAGCTTGACACAGGTTCGGACCGGGGAGCTGTTTTTT. Full variable domain (missing parts from reference TRBV5-1 and TRBJ2-2): KAGVTQTPRYLIKTRGQQVTLSCSPISGHRSVSWYQQTPGQGLQFLFEYFSETQRNKGNFPGRFSGRQFSNSRSEMNVSTLELGDSALYLCASSLTQVRTGELFFGEGSRLTVL.